This T cell receptor beta chain originates from a study of identical twins. Germline CDR1 is GTSNPN and CDR2 is SVGIG (reference sequence). This CDR3 has 15 residues. Trimming cost V 1 base and J 3 bases, with 13 bases left between them. Study-wide findings and caveats: It was cross-sectional statistical analysis, not following the same donors, that the conclusions relied on. Sharing of beta out-of-frame sequences by twins showed a weaker excess. While abundant cord blood beta clonotypes carried fewer insertions, memory repertoires showed no such pattern.

Remarks on this clonotype: Antigen specificity is unknown.

Template switching added a universal primer site; cDNA carried unique molecular identifiers. Each CDR3 protein is one row after TCRdb ran MiXCR on the 5' RACE reads. This table holds hundreds of thousands of distinct CDR3 sequences, 5.5% to 6.5% found once. The source material was naive T cells sorted from blood. The chain employs TRBV30 and TRBJ2-1; a weak D match, TRBD1 (5 bases). The sequence derives from a young man in good health. The CDR3 sequence: CAWSGGAGRYNEQFF. The CDR3 DNA is TGTGCCTGGAGTGGTGGGGCAGGGCGCTACAATGAGCAGTTCTTC. Combining the CDR3 with reference TRBV30 and TRBJ2-1 gives the whole variable domain SQTIHQWPATLVQPVGSPLSLECTVEGTSNPNLYWYRQAAGRGLQLLFYSVGIGQISSEVPQNLSASRPQDRQFILSSKKLLLSDSGFYLCAWSGGAGRYNEQFFGPGTRLTVL.